This TCR beta chain was recovered during a study of CD8 T cells in Susac syndrome. Study conclusions and caveats: Only a relatively small number of individuals were included in the TCR sequencing and HLA analysis.

With random hexamers, roughly 0.45 to 1 ug RNA was reverse transcribed. An immunoSEQ multiplex PCR generated amplified TCR beta CDR3 products spanning 54 Vbeta and 13 Jbeta. Each CDR3 protein is one row after TCRdb ran MiXCR on the immunoSEQ multiplex PCR reads. The table shows about 300,000 distinct CDR3 sequences, with 85% occurring only once. High-throughput TCR beta sequencing covered peripheral CD8+ and CD4+ T cells. FACS enriched CD8+ TEMRA cells, while bulk CD8+ and CD4+ were negatively isolated. On this clonotype itself: What it binds is unknown.

The V end was cut by 3 bases, the J end by 0 bases, with 6 bases between. Germline CDR1 and CDR2: MRHNA and SNTAGT. This CDR3 is built from 14 residues. This sequence was found in a human donor with multiple sclerosis. The genes are TRBV6-4 and TRBJ2-4, with D unclear. Sequences were obtained from CD8+ T cells from PBMCs. This CDR3 reads CASSETEAKNIQYF. The CDR3 DNA reads as TGTGCCAGCAGTGAGACTGAAGCCAAAAACATTCAGTACTTC.